The rows below give T cell receptor beta chains drawn from one sample of a study of blood T cell repertoires in COVID-19. TCRdb's copy holds only in-frame clones and misses some; the assay was immunoSEQ multiplex PCR. Of some 110,000 clones in the sample, about 80% are singletons; the top ten hold less than 8%. The sequenced sample was peripheral blood. Receptors originate from an older man with active or convalescent COVID-19. Both conserved end residues are part of each CDR3. A D gene is named only where the DNA matches it firmly. Not all rows give a size; the values are once, few, many and, for expanded clones, a class.

v_gene	j_gene	d_gene	abundance	CDR3nt	CDR3aa
TRBV4-1	TRBJ1-1	TRBD1	once	TGCGCCAGCAGCCAAGATTGGAGGACAGGGTATTCTGAAGCTTTCTTT	CASSQDWRTGYSEAFF
TRBV3-1/TRBV3-2	TRBJ1-2	NA	NA	TGTGCCAGCAGGGGCCGCGGGGGGAACTATGGCTACACCTTC	CASRGRGGNYGYTF
TRBV4-1	TRBJ2-1	TRBD2	once	TGCGCCAGCAGCCAAGGGGGCGGGAGGGGGTACAATGAGCAGTTCTTC	CASSQGGGRGYNEQFF
TRBV5-1	TRBJ2-5	TRBD1	NA	TGCGCCAGCAGCGGCGGGACAGGGGGGGAGACCCAGTACTTC	CASSGGTGGETQYF
TRBV7-2	TRBJ2-1	TRBD2	NA	TGTGCCAGCAGCTTAGTATGGAGCGGGGGGGGCTCCTACAATGAGCAGTTCTTC	CASSLVWSGGGSYNEQFF
TRBV14	TRBJ2-5	TRBD2	NA	TGTGCCAGCAGCATTAGCGGGAGCCTGGGGTACCAAGAGACCCAGTACTTC	CASSISGSLGYQETQYF
TRBV5-6	TRBJ2-1	TRBD1	NA	TGTGCCAGCAGCTTGGCGGGGGGACAGGGAATCAATGAGCAGTTCTTC	CASSLAGGQGINEQFF
TRBV6-1	TRBJ1-2	TRBD1	NA	TGTGCCAGCAGTGCCGGGACAGGGGCTTCGGACTATGGCTACACCTTC	CASSAGTGASDYGYTF
TRBV28	TRBJ1-2	NA	NA	TGTGCCAGCAGTAGGGGAAGGGACTATGGCTACACCTTC	CASSRGRDYGYTF
TRBV18	TRBJ1-1	NA	NA	TGTGCCAGCTCACGTCAAACTGAAGCTTTCTTT	CASSRQTEAFF
TRBV7-2	TRBJ2-6	NA	once	TGTGCCAGCAGCCCCCACAGGGGGGCCAACGTCCTGACTTTC	CASSPHRGANVLTF
TRBV7-6	TRBJ2-7	TRBD1	NA	TGTGCCAGCAGCCAGGGACAGGGTATAACCTACGAGCAGTACTTC	CASSQGQGITYEQYF
TRBV11-3	TRBJ1-4	NA	NA	TGTGCCAGCAAACTAACAGGGAACAATGAAAAACTGTTTTTT	CASKLTGNNEKLFF
TRBV2	TRBJ2-5	NA	few	TGTGCCAGCAGTGGAGAAGAGACCCAGTACTTC	CASSGEETQYF
TRBV3-1/TRBV3-2	TRBJ1-5	NA	once	TGTGCCAGCAGCCTCCGGGTCCAAAATCAGCCCCAGCATTTT	CASSLRVQNQPQHF
TRBV7-3	TRBJ1-5	NA	NA	TGTGCCAGCAGCGCATGCGGCCCGGAGACCCGATGCCAGCCCCAGCATTTT	CASSACGPETRCQPQHF
TRBV6-5	TRBJ1-6	NA	NA	TGTGCCAGCGGGGACACCTTTGGTTCACCCCTCCACTTT	CASGDTFGSPLHF
TRBV7-8	TRBJ2-4	NA	NA	TGTGCCAGCAGCCCTTATGCCGGGTCAGACAAAAACATTCAGTACTTC	CASSPYAGSDKNIQYF
TRBV5-6	TRBJ1-2	TRBD1	NA	TGTGCCAGCAGCCGACCGGACAGGGGCTATGGCTACACCTTC	CASSRPDRGYGYTF
TRBV3-1/TRBV3-2	TRBJ1-5	NA	NA	TGTGCCAGCAGCCAGGGGGGGAGCAATCAGCCCCAGCATTTT	CASSQGGSNQPQHF
TRBV27	TRBJ1-6	TRBD1	NA	TGTGCCAGCAGTTTAGCCCGGACAGGGATTAATTTTTCACCCCTCCACTTT	CASSLARTGINFSPLHF
TRBV9	TRBJ2-1	NA	NA	TGTGCCAGCAGCGTTCGGCAGGACAATGAGCAGTTCTTC	CASSVRQDNEQFF
TRBV19	TRBJ1-2	NA	NA	TGTGCCAGTGAAGGGGCCCCTAACTATGGCTACACCTTC	CASEGAPNYGYTF
TRBV29-1	TRBJ2-7	TRBD1	NA	TGCAGCACCCGGGACAGCTCCTACGAGCAGTACTTC	CSTRDSSYEQYF
TRBV5-1	TRBJ2-5	TRBD2	NA	TGCGCCAGCAGCTTGGGACTAGCGGGATCCCAGGAGACCCAGTACTTC	CASSLGLAGSQETQYF
TRBV7-2	TRBJ2-7	NA	NA	TGTGCCAGCAGCGACGGGGCGGGATACGAGCAGTACTTC	CASSDGAGYEQYF
TRBV9	TRBJ1-3	NA	NA	TGTGCCAGCAGCCTTGAGCACTCTGGAAACACCATATATTTT	CASSLEHSGNTIYF
TRBV9	TRBJ1-1	TRBD1	NA	TGTGCCAGCAGCGTAGCACCACTGACAGGGGGCGCGAAAGTCTGGAACACTGAAGCTTTCTTT	CASSVAPLTGGAKVWNTEAFF
TRBV28	TRBJ1-6	TRBD1	once	TGTGCCAGCAGGCGACAGGGGGAAGGATCACCCCTCCACTTT	CASRRQGEGSPLHF
TRBV11-3	TRBJ2-1	TRBD2	NA	TGTGCCAGCAGCTTAGCGACCGGGAGGGCCAAATACAATGAGCAGTTCTTC	CASSLATGRAKYNEQFF
TRBV2	TRBJ1-1	TRBD1	NA	TGTGCCAGCAGGACGAGACAGGGAAAAACTGAAGCTTTCTTT	CASRTRQGKTEAFF
TRBV19	TRBJ1-2	NA	NA	TGTGCCAGTAGTATAGCACAGACTAACTATGGCTACACCTTC	CASSIAQTNYGYTF
TRBV4-2	TRBJ2-1	TRBD2	NA	TGTGCCAGCAGCCAGGATATGACTAGCGCGTCGAATGAGCAGTTCTTC	CASSQDMTSASNEQFF
TRBV6-2/TRBV6-3	TRBJ2-7	TRBD2	NA	TGTGCCAGCAGTTACTGGCTAGCGGGAGGACACTACGAGCAGTACTTC	CASSYWLAGGHYEQYF
TRBV19	TRBJ1-6	NA	once	TGTGCCTGCAAACAGGGTGCGGATAATTCACCCCTCCACTTT	CACKQGADNSPLHF
TRBV11-3	TRBJ1-1	NA	NA	TGTGCCAGCAGCTCCCTCTCTGAAGCTTTCTTT	CASSSLSEAFF
TRBV25-1	TRBJ1-2	NA	NA	TGTGCCAGCAGTCCCGGGATTGGGATTATTGGCTACACCTTC	CASSPGIGIIGYTF
TRBV7-2	TRBJ2-2	NA	once	TGTGCCAGCAGCTTAGGACAGACTACCGGGGAGCTGTTTTTT	CASSLGQTTGELFF
TRBV5-4	TRBJ2-5	TRBD1	NA	TGTGCCAGCAGCTTGGTGGGGGACAGGGGAGAGACCCAGTACTTC	CASSLVGDRGETQYF
TRBV5-6	TRBJ1-2	TRBD1	once	TGTGCCAGCAGCCCGGGACAGGGGAGCGGCTACACCTTC	CASSPGQGSGYTF
TRBV25-1	TRBJ2-3	TRBD2	NA	TGTGCCATTAGCCCGAGCGGGGGCTCAGATACGCAGTATTTT	CAISPSGGSDTQYF
TRBV12-5	TRBJ2-7	NA	many	TGTGCTAGTGCCCCGGACGGGAACTCCTACGAGCAGTACTTC	CASAPDGNSYEQYF
TRBV5-4	TRBJ1-4	NA	NA	TGTGCCAGCAGCCGCGGGGGGGCTAATGAAAAACTGTTTTTT	CASSRGGANEKLFF
TRBV19	TRBJ2-7	NA	NA	TGTGCCAGTAGTCATAATGGGAAACTAGGCACCTACGAGCAGTACTTC	CASSHNGKLGTYEQYF
TRBV10-2	TRBJ1-6	NA	NA	TGCGCCAGCAGACAGGGAAGTAGTAATTCACCCCTCCACTTT	CASRQGSSNSPLHF
TRBV7-9	TRBJ2-1	NA	NA	TGTGCCAGCAGCCCAATCTGGGCCCGAGGGGGCAATGAGCAGTTCTTC	CASSPIWARGGNEQFF
TRBV7-9	TRBJ2-5	TRBD2	NA	TGTGCCAGCAGCTTACCTCGGGGGGGCGGTGAGACCCAGTACTTC	CASSLPRGGGETQYF
TRBV19	TRBJ1-5	TRBD1	NA	TGTGCCAGTACCCGAGGGACAGGCAATCAGCCCCAGCATTTT	CASTRGTGNQPQHF
TRBV7-9	TRBJ2-3	TRBD2	NA	TGTGCCAGCAGCCCCGCTAGCGGGAGTGCAGATACGCAGTATTTT	CASSPASGSADTQYF
TRBV30	TRBJ1-2	TRBD1	few	TGTGCCTGGAGTGTACTCAGGGGGAGGTATGGCTACACCTTC	CAWSVLRGRYGYTF